This T cell receptor beta chain stems from a study of cytomegalovirus exposure and HLA in healthy donors. Study observations and caveats: A later analysis by the authors found several of the most significant clusters apparently linked to common viral pathogens. A few of the chains that were CMV-associated were confirmed in vitro to be specific for CMV antigens. Indistinguishable V segments such as TRBV6-2 and TRBV6-3 were excluded. Sequencing depth roughly uniform across donors was assumed in presence/absence analyses.

In regard to this clone: Its cognate antigen is unknown.

13 Jbeta primers and 60 Vbeta primers were used for the PCR. The assay was immunoSEQ multiplex PCR, and TCRdb's table has in-frame clones only and misses some. The table has fewer than 350,000 clones, about 90% seen once; the top ten hold roughly 2%. This CDR3 has 17 amino acids. Trimming removed 6 bases from V and 1 base from J, with 19 bases in between. Looked up from germline, CDR1 is SNHLY and CDR2 is FYNNEI. The receptor was isolated from a woman younger than 35 in good health and CMV-seronegative. The specimen sequenced was PBMCs. The V and J genes are TRBV2 and TRBJ1-5; no firm D call. The CDR3 region is CASSVMSRQLSNQPQHF. CDR3 nucleotide sequence: TGTGCCAGCAGCGTTATGAGCAGGCAATTGAGCAATCAGCCCCAGCATTTT. The full variable domain, rest sourced from reference TRBV2 and TRBJ1-5, is EPEVTQTPSHQVTQMGQEVILRCVPISNHLYFYWYRQILGQKVEFLVSFYNNEISEKSEIFDDQFSVERPDGSNFTLKIRSTKLEDSAMYFCASSVMSRQLSNQPQHFGDGTRLSIL.